This TCR beta chain was identified in a study of blood T cell repertoires in COVID-19. CDR3 size: 15 residues. Unmatched junction bases numbered 10, after V lost 3 bases and J lost 8 bases. Per germline, CDR1 LNHDA and CDR2 SQIVND (reference sequence). Sequencing used immunoSEQ multiplex PCR; TCRdb keeps in-frame clones, though not all of them. The sample records approximately 210,000 clones, 80% to 90% being singletons. Sequenced: peripheral blood. The chain recombines TRBV19 with TRBJ1-2, with 9 positions matching TRBD1. The sequence was collected from a man between 25 and 39 years old who had recovered from COVID-19. In DNA form, the CDR3 reads TGTGCCAGTAGTATGGCGGGACAGGGAAGGGCGGGCTACACCTTC. This sequence encodes CASSMAGQGRAGYTF.